Listed below are T cell receptor beta chains from one sample, sequenced in a study of T cell responses to AZD1222 COVID-19 vaccine. The data were produced by immunoSEQ multiplex PCR, yet TCRdb's version contains in-frame clones alone and is incomplete. The sample consists of roughly 110,000 clones, 90% of them appearing once. Sequences were derived from peripheral blood, sampled 28 days after the second AZD1222 dose. Receptor source: an adult who received the AZD1222 COVID-19 vaccine. The CDR3 runs from the conserved cysteine through the conserved F or W. D genes are given only for firm matches. Only part of the rows carry a size: once, few, many, or a class if the clone is expanded.

J: TRBJ1-1; D: TRBD1; size: .; V: TRBV7-2; DNA: TGTGCCAGCAGCCTAGAGGTGGGACAGGAGTTTGAAGCTTTCTTT; CDR3: CASSLEVGQEFEAFF
J: TRBJ1-5; D: .; size: .; V: TRBV28; DNA: TGTGCCAGCAGTACGGACATTAGCAATCAGCCCCAGCATTTT; CDR3: CASSTDISNQPQHF
J: TRBJ2-4; D: .; size: .; V: TRBV5-1; DNA: TGCGCCAGCAGCCCGCTTCCGGGACACATCATTGAGTCCAAAAACATTCAGTACTTC; CDR3: CASSPLPGHIIESKNIQYF
J: TRBJ1-2; D: .; size: .; V: TRBV5-1; DNA: TGCGCCAGCAGCTTGGCGCAGGCATCAGGTGGCTACACCTTC; CDR3: CASSLAQASGGYTF
J: TRBJ2-3; D: TRBD2; size: .; V: TRBV27; DNA: TGTGCCAGCAGTAGAGGGCGGGACACCTTGGGACTAGCGGGGGGGCCAGATACGCAGTATTTT; CDR3: CASSRGRDTLGLAGGPDTQYF
J: TRBJ2-1; D: TRBD2; size: .; V: TRBV24-1; DNA: TGTGCCACCAGTGACGGGGGGAAACAGGTGAGCTCCTACAATGAGCAGTTCTTC; CDR3: CATSDGGKQVSSYNEQFF
J: TRBJ2-5; D: .; size: .; V: TRBV24-1; DNA: TGTGCCACCAGTGATTTGGGGCTCGACCAAGAGACCCAGTACTTC; CDR3: CATSDLGLDQETQYF
J: TRBJ1-5; D: TRBD1; size: .; V: TRBV6-2/TRBV6-3; DNA: TGTGCCAGCAGCCCCACCCACAGGGGAGGCAATCAGCCCCAGCATTTT; CDR3: CASSPTHRGGNQPQHF
J: TRBJ2-7; D: TRBD2; size: once; V: TRBV4-3; DNA: TGCGCCAGCAGCCGGGACCAGGGAGGGTACGAGCAGTACTTC; CDR3: CASSRDQGGYEQYF
J: TRBJ2-5; D: .; size: .; V: TRBV5-1; DNA: TGCGCCAGCAGCGCATCCCAAGAGACCCAGTACTTC; CDR3: CASSASQETQYF
J: TRBJ1-5; D: .; size: .; V: TRBV7-2; DNA: TGTGCCAGCAGCTTAGATTTCACCTATAGCAATCAGCCCCAGCATTTT; CDR3: CASSLDFTYSNQPQHF
J: TRBJ1-6; D: .; size: .; V: TRBV3-1/TRBV3-2; DNA: TGTGCCAGCAGCCCTACCCAGTGGAACTATAATTCACCCCTCCACTTT; CDR3: CASSPTQWNYNSPLHF
J: TRBJ1-2; D: TRBD1; size: .; V: TRBV27; DNA: TGTGCCAGCAGCTATCGGACAGGGGGCGGCTACACCTTC; CDR3: CASSYRTGGGYTF
J: TRBJ1-2; D: TRBD1; size: .; V: TRBV27; DNA: TGTGCCAGCAGTTTTCTGTCAGGGGGGTTAAACTATGGCTACACCTTC; CDR3: CASSFLSGGLNYGYTF
J: TRBJ2-7; D: .; size: .; V: TRBV3-1/TRBV3-2; DNA: TGTGCCAGCAGCCAGGACGACAGGTCCTACGAGCAGTACTTC; CDR3: CASSQDDRSYEQYF
J: TRBJ2-1; D: .; size: .; V: TRBV7-8; DNA: TGTGCCAGCAGCTTATATTACAATGAGCAGTTCTTC; CDR3: CASSLYYNEQFF
J: TRBJ2-7; D: .; size: .; V: TRBV7-6; DNA: TGTGCCAGCAGCTTAGAGGGGGGGGAGCCTCGGGAGCAGTACTTC; CDR3: CASSLEGGEPREQYF
J: TRBJ2-1; D: .; size: .; V: TRBV19; DNA: TGTGCCAGTAGTATGGGCAATGAGCAGTTCTTC; CDR3: CASSMGNEQFF
J: TRBJ1-2; D: .; size: .; V: TRBV11-2; DNA: TGTGCCAGCAAGCCTTTGGGGAGGCCCTATGGCTACACCTTC; CDR3: CASKPLGRPYGYTF
J: TRBJ1-2; D: .; size: .; V: TRBV6-5; DNA: TGTGCCAGCCGTCGGGCGGGCGGCTACACCTTC; CDR3: CASRRAGGYTF
J: TRBJ2-1; D: TRBD2; size: .; V: TRBV5-4; DNA: TGTGCCAGCAGCTTGACCAGCGGGGGGGCCGGTGAGCAGTTCTTC; CDR3: CASSLTSGGAGEQFF
J: TRBJ2-5; D: TRBD2; size: .; V: TRBV7-7; DNA: TGTGCTAGCAGCTTGCAGCGGGGGGCCCAAGAGACCCAGTACTTC; CDR3: CASSLQRGAQETQYF
J: TRBJ2-1; D: .; size: .; V: TRBV6-5; DNA: TGTGCCAGCAGTTCCATAAGCTCCTACAATGAGCAGTTCTTC; CDR3: CASSSISSYNEQFF
J: TRBJ2-7; D: .; size: .; V: TRBV6-2/TRBV6-3; DNA: TGTGCCAGCAGCGGTGGAGACTCCTACGAGCAGTACTTC; CDR3: CASSGGDSYEQYF
J: TRBJ1-1; D: .; size: few; V: TRBV2; DNA: TGTGCCAGCCCAGGGCGGGGTAAGAACACTGAAGCTTTCTTT; CDR3: CASPGRGKNTEAFF
J: TRBJ2-3; D: .; size: .; V: TRBV4-3; DNA: TGCGCCAGCAGCCTGAGGGGGGCCCAAGATTCAGATACGCAGTATTTT; CDR3: CASSLRGAQDSDTQYF
J: TRBJ2-5; D: TRBD2; size: .; V: TRBV9; DNA: TGTGCCAGCAGCACCACGGCTGCTGCGGGGGGCGGGGAGACCCAGTACTTC; CDR3: CASSTTAAAGGGETQYF
J: TRBJ2-2; D: TRBD2; size: .; V: TRBV7-2; DNA: TGTGCCAGCAGCTTAGCGGGACTAGCGATCGGGGAGCTGTTTTTT; CDR3: CASSLAGLAIGELFF
J: TRBJ1-5; D: TRBD1; size: few; V: TRBV4-1; DNA: TGCGCCAGCAGCCAAGAAGGACAGGGGGGCTTTCAGCCCCAGCATTTT; CDR3: CASSQEGQGGFQPQHF
J: TRBJ1-1; D: .; size: .; V: TRBV19; DNA: TGTGCCAGTAGGAGGGGAGGTAGGGAATGGAACACTGAAGCTTTCTTT; CDR3: CASRRGGREWNTEAFF
J: TRBJ2-1; D: .; size: .; V: TRBV7-9; DNA: TGTGCCAGCATGTACGGTGTCTTCCGCAATGAGCAGTTCTTC; CDR3: CASMYGVFRNEQFF
J: TRBJ1-2; D: .; size: .; V: TRBV5-4; DNA: TGTGCCAGCAGCTTGCCCCCTCTAGACAGTCGGGCTGGCTACACCTTC; CDR3: CASSLPPLDSRAGYTF
J: TRBJ1-2; D: TRBD1; size: .; V: TRBV20-1; DNA: TGCAGTGCTAGTAACAGGGGGCCCGAAGGCTACACCTTC; CDR3: CSASNRGPEGYTF
J: TRBJ2-6; D: .; size: .; V: TRBV18; DNA: TGTGCCAGCAAAAGTATTTATGAGACTCCTGGGGCCAACGTCCTGACTTTC; CDR3: CASKSIYETPGANVLTF
J: TRBJ2-2; D: TRBD2; size: few; V: TRBV7-3; DNA: TGTGCCAGCAGCTTAAGTGGTTCTCCCCAGCGGGGAGAGAACACCGGGGAGCTGTTTTTT; CDR3: CASSLSGSPQRGENTGELFF
J: TRBJ1-5; D: .; size: once; V: TRBV19; DNA: TGTGCCTGCAGGGAATCCACGGTTAGCAATCAGCCCCAGCATTTT; CDR3: CACRESTVSNQPQHF
J: TRBJ2-3; D: .; size: medium-sized; V: TRBV6-4; DNA: TGTGCCAGCAGTGACTCCGTAGGGGCTCCCACAGATACGCAGTATTTT; CDR3: CASSDSVGAPTDTQYF
J: TRBJ1-2; D: .; size: .; V: TRBV5-1; DNA: TGCGCCAGCAGCTTGGAGCCGGAAGCTAACTATGGCTACACCTTC; CDR3: CASSLEPEANYGYTF
J: TRBJ2-3; D: .; size: once; V: TRBV3-1/TRBV3-2; DNA: TGTGCCAGCAGCCCCCTTATGGGGCCCTCTACGCAGTATTTT; CDR3: CASSPLMGPSTQYF
J: TRBJ1-4; D: TRBD1; size: .; V: TRBV6-5; DNA: TGTGCCAGCAGCCGTGACAGGGGACGCGAAAAACTGTTTTTT; CDR3: CASSRDRGREKLFF
J: TRBJ2-2; D: .; size: .; V: TRBV19; DNA: TGTGCCAGTAATCGGGGGCCCTATGAGAACACCGGGGAGCTGTTTTTT; CDR3: CASNRGPYENTGELFF
J: TRBJ2-2; D: .; size: few; V: TRBV5-6; DNA: TGTGCCAGCAGCTGGCAGAGAACCGGGGAGCTGTTTTTT; CDR3: CASSWQRTGELFF
J: TRBJ1-2; D: .; size: .; V: TRBV2; DNA: TGTGCCAGCAGAACAGGGACTATCTATGGCTACACCTTC; CDR3: CASRTGTIYGYTF
J: TRBJ1-1; D: .; size: .; V: TRBV9; DNA: TGTGCCAGCAATAGGGACTCGAACACTGAAGCTTTCTTT; CDR3: CASNRDSNTEAFF
J: TRBJ2-7; D: .; size: few; V: TRBV11-1; DNA: TGTGCCAGCAGCACGACCTCGGCCCGGCGATACGAGCAGTACTTC; CDR3: CASSTTSARRYEQYF
J: TRBJ1-3; D: .; size: .; V: TRBV19; DNA: TGTGCCAGTAGTATAGCTTCCAGCTCTGGAAACACCATATATTTT; CDR3: CASSIASSSGNTIYF
J: TRBJ1-4; D: .; size: .; V: TRBV6-5; DNA: TGTGCCAGCAGTCCTGACACGTTCCCGGGCGAAAAACTGTTTTTT; CDR3: CASSPDTFPGEKLFF
J: TRBJ2-1; D: TRBD2; size: .; V: TRBV9; DNA: TGTGCCAGCAGCGAGCGGGATTTCTACAATGAGCAGTTCTTC; CDR3: CASSERDFYNEQFF